This T cell receptor (beta chain) is from a study of cytomegalovirus exposure and HLA in healthy donors. With 60 Vbeta and 13 Jbeta primers, the PCR was carried out. Clones were sequenced by immunoSEQ multiplex PCR, and TCRdb holds only the in-frame ones, with some missing. The sample includes 100,000 to 150,000 clones, about two thirds of them seen just once. As for this clone: Its antigen is unidentified.

Study-wide results and caveats: Sequencing depth across donors, presence/absence analyses assumed, was roughly uniform.

The junction had 4 bases not matched to a gene; V was cut back by 0 bases and J by 0 bases. CDR1 is SGHRS and CDR2 is YFSETQ in the germline V gene. The CDR3 has 18 residues. The chain links TRBV5-1 to TRBJ1-6; TRBD1 aligns across 9 bases. The TCR originated in a woman in her thirties or forties in good health and CMV-seronegative. Sequencing was performed on PBMCs. Here the CDR3 reads CASSLGDRAVSYNSPLHF. The CDR3 bases are TGCGCCAGCAGCTTGGGGGACAGGGCTGTCTCCTATAATTCACCCCTCCACTTT.